Following are 20 T cell receptor beta chains from one sample sequenced in a study. TCRdb itself ran the 5' RACE reads through MiXCR, one entry per CDR3 protein. The sample has 50,000 to 65,000 distinct CDR3 sequences; around 26% are singletons. Sequencing was performed on tumor-infiltrating memory CD4+ T cells sorted from the breast tumor. Documented subset: memory CD4+ T cells, CD4+CD45RO+CD25-. These receptors all come from a female donor with breast cancer.

The sample holds a few counts of this clonotype. This chain connects TRBV20-1 to TRBJ1-5; a possible D gene is TRBD1 (5 bases). Trimming took off 0 bases at V and 3 bases at J, with 12 bases between the two ends. The CDR3 loop spans 15 amino acids. In germline, CDR1 is DFQATT, CDR2 SNEGSKA (reference sequence). The DNA for the CDR3 is TGCAGTGCTAGAGATTCTCAGGGCTCCAATCAGCCCCAGCATTTT. Translated: CSARDSQGSNQPQHF.

This clonotype has at least ten counts. CDR3 loop: CASSFYRDNEQYF. CDR3 nucleotides: TGTGCCAGCAGCTTTTACCGGGACAACGAGCAGTACTTC. This rearrangement joins TRBV7-2 to TRBJ2-7; TRBD1 might be the D (6 bases). Trimming left V 3 bases short and J 5 bases short, with 11 bases between. Germline CDR1 and CDR2: SGHTA and FQGNSA. The CDR3 length is 13 residues.

This clonotype has a handful of counts. The rearrangement uses TRBV20-1 and TRBJ2-4; D might be TRBD1 or TRBD2, each matching 6 bases. The CDR3 runs to 13 residues. Germline CDR1 is DFQATT and CDR2 is SNEGSKA (reference sequence). The V end lost 6 bases, the J end lost 9 bases, and 18 bases lay between the germline ends. CDR3 in amino acids: CSALLALGGIQYF. The CDR3, as DNA: TGCAGTGCACTACTAGCTCTAGGGGGCATTCAGTACTTC.

This sequence joins TRBV27 and TRBJ2-1; TRBD2 agrees at 7 bases. V dropped 5 bases and J dropped 12; count of bases not matched to a gene: 10. Germline-derived CDR1 and CDR2 are MNHEY and SMNVEV (reference sequence). This CDR3 is 13 amino acids long. In DNA form, the CDR3 reads TGTGCCAGCAGTCCCACTAGCGTGATAGGGCAGTTCTTC. Translated, it gives CASSPTSVIGQFF.

V gene TRBV7-6 combines with J gene TRBJ2-5, with 7 bases that match TRBD1. Germline CDR1 reads SGHVS; CDR2 reads FNYEAQ. There are 14 residues in the CDR3. V lost 5 bases and J lost 5; bases outside the gene matches: 8. The CDR3 here is CASSIRQGGETQYF. The CDR3 DNA reads TGTGCCAGCAGCATCAGACAGGGTGGGGAGACCCAGTACTTC.

The sample holds a few counts of this clonotype. The V call is TRBV12-3 or TRBV12-4, the J call TRBJ1-5; no reliable D call. The CDR3 is 14 amino acids. V lost 6 bases to trimming and J lost 3 bases, with 12 bases between them. This chain's CDR3 is CASSPIEANQPQHF. The CDR3 DNA sequence: TGTGCCAGCAGCCCTATCGAGGCCAATCAGCCCCAGCATTTT.

This clonotype is deemed medium-sized. The chain combines TRBV7-9 with TRBJ2-1; D call uncertain. V shed 4 bases and J shed 4 bases, with 8 bases lying between them. This CDR3 has 13 amino acids. The germline V gene encodes CDR1 SEHNR and CDR2 FQNEAQ (reference sequence). CDR3 sequence (DNA): TGTGCCAGCAGCTCTGGCGGATACAATGAGCAGTTCTTC. The encoded protein is CASSSGGYNEQFF. Variable domain in full (rest from reference TRBV7-9 and TRBJ2-1): DTGVSQNPRHKITKRGQNVTFRCDPISEHNRLYWYRQTLGQGPEFLTYFQNEAQLEKSRLLSDRFSAERPKGSFSTLEIQRTEQGDSAMYLCASSSGGYNEQFFGPGTRLTVL.

This clonotype came up a few times. The chain links TRBV6-5 to TRBJ1-5; 9 bases are a match to TRBD1. The V and J ends lost 6 bases and 4 bases, in that order; junction bases with no gene match: 7. From germline, CDR1 is MNHEY and CDR2 SVGAGI. The CDR3 runs 15 residues. CDR3 loop: CASRITGTGNQPQHF. CDR3 nucleotides: TGTGCCAGCAGAATTACCGGGACAGGGAATCAGCCCCAGCATTTT.

The genes are TRBV6-1 and TRBJ1-5, with a tentative D call TRBD1 (5 bases). Germline V gene data show CDR1 as MNHNS and CDR2 as SASEGT. CDR3 length: 15 residues. V dropped 6 bases and J dropped 0 bases, with 12 bases sitting between them. The CDR3 region has the DNA TGTGCCAGCAGCTGGACACACTCTAGCAATCAGCCCCAGCATTTT. Translation gives CASSWTHSSNQPQHF.

The rearrangement joins TRBV5-4 to TRBJ2-7, with 8 bases matching TRBD1. From germline, CDR1 is SGHNT and CDR2 YYREEE (reference sequence). The CDR3 extends over 13 amino acids. The V segment lost 5 bases and the J segment 7 bases; nucleotides outside the gene matches: 8. The CDR3 region is CASSSTGEWEQYF. DNA for the CDR3: TGTGCCAGCAGTTCGACAGGGGAATGGGAGCAGTACTTC.

This clonotype was counted only a few times. This chain links TRBV5-3 with TRBJ1-1, with TRBD1 as a possible D gene (5 bases). TRBV5-3 is sorted into the ORF group, with uncertain function. V lost 6 bases and J 2 bases, leaving 14 bases between the germline ends. This CDR3 contains 14 residues. The CDR3 reads CARIQGKINTEAFF. Written as DNA, the CDR3 is TGTGCCAGAATTCAGGGAAAAATAAACACTGAAGCTTTCTTT.

The genes are TRBV5-1 and TRBJ2-3, with TRBD2 identical over 7 bases. V was clipped by 0 bases and J by 3 bases; unmatched bases: 4. This CDR3 is 15 amino acids long. The germline V gene has CDR1 SGHRS and CDR2 YFSETQ. The CDR3 nucleotides are TGCGCCAGCAGCTTGGTTACGGGAGGTACAGATACGCAGTATTTT. It codes for CASSLVTGGTDTQYF.

V usage is TRBV5-1 and J usage is TRBJ2-7; tentative D call: TRBD2 (6 bases). V was cut by 5 bases and J by 2 bases, with 17 bases left in between. The CDR3 is 15 amino acids. The germline gives CDR1 SGHRS, CDR2 YFSETQ. CDR3 residues: CASRPNGGSTYEQYF. In nucleotides, the CDR3 is TGCGCCAGCAGACCCAATGGGGGGTCCACCTACGAGCAGTACTTC.

The rearrangement links TRBV6-5 to TRBJ1-5; no definite D call. The germline gives CDR1 MNHEY, CDR2 SVGAGI. This CDR3 contains 15 residues. The V gene lost 6 bases and the J gene lost 3 bases, with 15 bases spanning the gap. The CDR3 sequence is CASRGETGNNQPQHF. The CDR3 coding sequence is TGTGCCAGCAGGGGCGAGACGGGTAACAATCAGCCCCAGCATTTT.

The V and J genes are TRBV29-1 and TRBJ2-1, with 10 bases identical to TRBD2. V gave up 7 bases and J gave up 6 bases; unmatched junction bases: 9. Germline loops: CDR1 SQVTM, CDR2 ANQGSEA. The CDR3 runs 14 residues. The CDR3 is CSARLAGVRNEQFF. The CDR3 DNA is TGCAGCGCCCGTCTAGCGGGAGTGCGCAATGAGCAGTTCTTC.

The V call is TRBV5-1, the J call TRBJ2-7; D is undetermined. This CDR3 contains 15 residues. Germline V gene lookup returns CDR1 SGHRS and CDR2 YFSETQ. Trimming pared 0 bases from V and 4 bases from J, leaving 14 bases between. The DNA for the CDR3 is TGCGCCAGCAGCTTGGATCCTATGTCCGAATACGAGCAGTACTTC. It translates to CASSLDPMSEYEQYF.

The sample holds a few counts of this clonotype. The chain recombines TRBV28 with TRBJ2-1; 9 bases match TRBD2. The length of the CDR3 is 13 residues. V was clipped by 8 bases and J by 10 bases; unmatched bases: 9. Germline CDR1 MDHEN, CDR2 SYDVKM. The CDR3 is CASRAQAGGEQFF. CDR3 sequence (DNA): TGTGCCAGCCGAGCCCAAGCGGGAGGCGAGCAGTTCTTC.

Only a few counts were recorded for this clonotype. The chain employs TRBV5-1 and TRBJ1-5; 7 nucleotides agree with TRBD1. Germline assignment: CDR1 SGHRS and CDR2 YFSETQ. The CDR3 extends over 13 amino acids. Unmatched junction bases numbered 4, after V lost 5 bases and J lost 5 bases. CDR3 in amino acids: CASSFGTDQPQHF. The CDR3 DNA is TGCGCCAGCAGTTTCGGGACAGATCAGCCCCAGCATTTT. Full variable domain (missing parts from reference TRBV5-1 and TRBJ1-5): KAGVTQTPRYLIKTRGQQVTLSCSPISGHRSVSWYQQTPGQGLQFLFEYFSETQRNKGNFPGRFSGRQFSNSRSEMNVSTLELGDSALYLCASSFGTDQPQHFGDGTRLSIL.

In this sample, this clonotype turned up a few times. The CDR3 here is CASSQVLAGQETQYF. CDR3 nucleotides: TGTGCCAGCAGCCAGGTATTGGCAGGTCAAGAGACCCAGTACTTC. The chain couples TRBV5-5 to TRBJ2-5; D is unresolved. The CDR3 has 15 amino acids. With 4 bases removed from V and 2 bases from J, the gap between germline ends came to 15 bases. The germline CDR1 and CDR2 sequences are SGHKS and YYEKEE (reference sequence).

The chain is built from TRBV30 and TRBJ1-2; D call uncertain. Trimming stripped 8 bases from V and 5 bases from J, with 15 bases between. CDR3 length equals 12 residues. Germline CDR1 reads GTSNPN; CDR2 reads SVGIG (reference sequence). The CDR3 DNA sequence: TGTGCCGGTGCCGGGGTGGGGTATGGCTACACCTTC. Protein: CAGAGVGYGYTF.